Presented here are 13 T cell receptor beta chains from one specimen sequenced in a study of blood T cell repertoires in COVID-19. Sequenced by immunoSEQ multiplex PCR; TCRdb stores in-frame clones only, minus some. The table includes 350,000 to 400,000 clones, just over 90% detected once. Material for sequencing was PBMCs or T cells enriched from blood (not recorded which). These receptors came from a woman in her 40s who had been exposed to COVID-19.

This chain connects TRBV6-2 or TRBV6-3 to TRBJ2-1; a possible D gene is TRBD2 (6 bases). CDR1 and CDR2 from the germline V gene are MNHEY and SVGEGT. V was cut by 0 bases and J by 0 bases, with 21 bases left in between. CDR3 length: 20 amino acids. The CDR3 DNA follows: TGTGCCAGCAGTTACTCGAATTGGTCTCCCGGGACTCCCTCCTACAATGAGCAGTTCTTC. Its translation is CASSYSNWSPGTPSYNEQFF.

The chain joins TRBV28 to TRBJ1-3; D gene unclear. Per germline, CDR1 MDHEN and CDR2 SYDVKM. V was cut by 6 bases and J by 0 bases, with 15 bases left in between. The CDR3 has 16 amino acids. The CDR3 is CASSSGLSRSGNTIYF. For the CDR3, the DNA is TGTGCCAGCAGCTCCGGACTGAGCCGCTCTGGAAACACCATATATTTT.

V gene TRBV2 combines with J gene TRBJ1-2, with 7 bases that match TRBD1. Germline V gives CDR1 SNHLY, CDR2 FYNNEI. This CDR3 comprises 14 residues. J lost 8 bases, V lost 7 bases, and 13 bases had no gene match. CDR3 coding DNA: TGTGCCAGCATTGGCGATTATAGCAGGGGGGGCTACACCTTC. This gives the protein CASIGDYSRGGYTF.

The V gene is TRBV10-2, the J gene TRBJ1-2, with D possibly matching TRBD1 (5 bases). CDR3 length: 15 amino acids. Between the trimmed V and J ends, which lost 3 bases and 6 bases, there was a span of 17 bases. Looked up from germline, CDR1 is WSHSY and CDR2 is SAAADI. The CDR3 reads CASSDPAGGRDGYTF. The CDR3 DNA sequence: TGCGCCAGCAGTGATCCCGCGGGGGGGAGAGATGGCTACACCTTC.

This clone was observed a handful of times. This chain connects TRBV4-3 to TRBJ2-3, with TRBD1 as a possible D gene (5 bases). Per the germline V gene, CDR1 is LGHNA and CDR2 is YSLEER. V lost 0 bases, J lost 6 bases, and 10 bases lay in between. This CDR3 contains 14 residues. The CDR3 DNA reads as TGCGCCAGCAGCCAAGATAGGGGATTGGATACGCAGTATTTT. Its translation: CASSQDRGLDTQYF.

J is TRBJ2-1 and V is TRBV3-1 (or the pseudogene TRBV3-2); TRBD2 matches at 9 bases. The CDR3 consists of 16 residues. The J segment lost 9 bases and the V segment lost 0 bases, leaving 9 bases of the junction unmatched. CDR1 and CDR2 from the germline V gene are LGHDT and YNNKEL (reference sequence). CDR3 sequence: CASSQDPGLARSEQFF. DNA of the CDR3: TGTGCCAGCAGCCAAGATCCAGGACTAGCGAGATCTGAGCAGTTCTTC.

V gene TRBV10-2 combines with J gene TRBJ1-1; D remains ambiguous. The length of the CDR3 is 13 residues. V shed 8 bases and J shed 5 bases, with 15 bases lying between them. Germline V lookup: CDR1 WSHSY, CDR2 SAAADI. The CDR3 DNA reads TGCGCCAGCCACCGCGAGGGAGGAACTGAAGCTTTCTTT. It is translated as CASHREGGTEAFF.

The chain has TRBV24-1 and TRBJ2-3, with TRBD2 matching over 11 bases. The V gene's germline CDR1 is KGHDR and CDR2 SFDVKD. The CDR3 sequence is 19 residues long. J lost 1 base, V lost 9 bases, and 17 bases had no gene match. CDR3 in amino acids: CATSGTYPSGGSRTDTQYF. As DNA, the CDR3 is TGTGCCACCTCCGGAACTTACCCTAGCGGGGGGTCCCGCACAGATACGCAGTATTTT.

This CDR3 is CASSEAGGNTQPQHF. Written as DNA, the CDR3 is TGTGCCAGCAGTGAAGCGGGGGGGAATACACAGCCCCAGCATTTT. The J gene is TRBJ1-5, the V gene TRBV6-1, with D perhaps matching TRBD1 (5 bases). There are 15 residues in the CDR3. CDR1 MNHNS and CDR2 SASEGT come from the germline V gene. The V gene lost 0 bases and the J gene lost 7 bases, with 13 bases spanning the gap.

This clone was observed a few times. The V call is TRBV12-3 or TRBV12-4, the J call TRBJ2-7; TRBD1 aligns across 10 bases. V dropped 6 bases and J dropped 4; count of bases not matched to a gene: 3. This CDR3 is built from 13 residues. The CDR3 protein is CASSRTGGYEQYF. Here the CDR3 DNA reads TGTGCCAGCAGCCGGACAGGGGGTTACGAGCAGTACTTC.

This chain joins TRBV12-5 and TRBJ2-1, with 8 positions matching TRBD2. CDR1 is LGHNT and CDR2 is FRNRAP in the germline V gene. The V and J ends lost 1 base and 0 bases, in that order; junction bases with no gene match: 14. The CDR3 spans 20 residues. The CDR3 bases are TGTGCTAGTGGTTTGGACGGGGGGGGCAGGACCCTCAGCTCCTACAATGAGCAGTTCTTC. It specifies CASGLDGGGRTLSSYNEQFF.

The rearrangement joins TRBV9 to TRBJ2-7; 7 bases align to TRBD2. The CDR3 has 14 residues. The V gene's germline CDR1 is SGDLS and CDR2 YYNGEE. J lost 3 bases, V lost 4 bases, and 7 bases had no gene match. Here the CDR3 DNA reads TGTGCCAGCAGCATCCCGACGGGGGGCTACGAGCAGTACTTC. Protein product: CASSIPTGGYEQYF.

A few counts support this clone. The chain links TRBV29-1 to TRBJ1-2; D remains unclear. Germline CDR1 and CDR2: SQVTM and ANQGSEA. The CDR3 extends over 12 amino acids. V lost 7 bases to trimming and J lost 7 bases, with 16 bases between them. CDR3: CSAAGLRFGYTF. CDR3 coding DNA: TGCAGCGCCGCCGGACTCAGGTTTGGCTACACCTTC.